This passage covers 14 T cell receptor beta chains from one sample sequenced in a study of shared T cell receptors in the human thymus. The protocol was immunoSEQ multiplex PCR, while the TCRdb copy is restricted to in-frame clones and leaves out a portion. The profile shows about 380,000 clones, 85% to 95% of them singletons. Sequencing used thymocytes. The source of these receptors is a human donor.

J is TRBJ2-7 and V is TRBV9; no firm D call. The CDR3 covers 14 residues. Germline loops: CDR1 SGDLS, CDR2 YYNGEE. V lost 4 bases and J 4 bases, leaving 15 bases between the germline ends. The CDR3 nucleotides are TGTGCCAGCAGCTCGGGCCCCACAGCTTACGAGCAGTACTTC. This encodes CASSSGPTAYEQYF.

This chain joins TRBV19 and TRBJ1-1, with D unresolved. Per the germline V gene, CDR1 is LNHDA and CDR2 is SQIVND (reference sequence). The CDR3 is made up of 15 amino acids. With 7 bases removed from V and 1 base from J, the gap between germline ends came to 16 bases. The CDR3 DNA sequence: TGTGCCAGTACCCGCCCGCGGCGGCGGAACACTGAAGCTTTCTTT. This codes for CASTRPRRRNTEAFF.

The rearrangement uses TRBV6-1 and TRBJ2-6; 9 positions match TRBD1. The CDR3 sequence is 14 residues long. V lost 11 bases, J lost 4 bases, and 6 bases stayed unmatched. Germline loops: CDR1 MNHNS, CDR2 SASEGT. The CDR3 spells CARGTGPGANVLTF. CDR3 bases: TGTGCCCGCGGGACAGGGCCAGGGGCCAACGTCCTGACTTTC.

The V and J genes are TRBV10-3 and TRBJ2-1; D could derive from TRBD1 or TRBD2 (5 bases each). The CDR3 covers 17 residues. The germline CDR1 and CDR2 sequences are ENHRY and SYGVKD. V lost 10 bases and J lost 7, with 29 bases in between. The CDR3 DNA is TGTGCCACCAGAGGGGACGCGGTCCTAATAAGGGAGAATGAGCAGTTCTTC. It yields the protein CATRGDAVLIRENEQFF.

The V gene is TRBV5-4, the J gene TRBJ1-2; 8 bases line up with TRBD1. Germline V gene sequence: CDR1 SGHNT, CDR2 YYREEE (reference sequence). This CDR3 comprises 14 residues. Losses at the gene ends were 2 bases for V and 8 bases for J; bases not matched to a gene: 8. The CDR3 DNA sequence: TGTGCCAGCAGCTTCGGCAGGGGGCGGGAGGGCTACACCTTC. This codes for CASSFGRGREGYTF.

This sequence joins TRBV30 and TRBJ2-1; D gene unclear. Germline CDR1 is GTSNPN and CDR2 is SVGIG (reference sequence). CDR3 size: 16 residues. Trimming removed 5 bases from V and 0 bases from J, with 17 bases in between. Here the CDR3 DNA reads TGTGCCTGGGCCCCACCTGTCTCAAGCTCCTACAATGAGCAGTTCTTC. It translates to CAWAPPVSSSYNEQFF.

In this sample, this clone turned up once. This rearrangement joins TRBV5-1 to TRBJ2-6; TRBD1 aligns across 7 bases. The CDR3 sequence is 22 residues long. CDR1 SGHRS and CDR2 YFSETQ come from the germline V gene. J was trimmed by 0 bases and V by 3 bases; bases with no gene match: 21. In DNA form, the CDR3 reads TGCGCCAGCAGCTCTTGTGACAGGGTACTGAGTGTTGGGCCCTCTGGGGCCAACGTCCTGACTTTC. Protein product: CASSSCDRVLSVGPSGANVLTF. The variable domain in full, completed from reference TRBV5-1 and TRBJ2-6, reads KAGVTQTPRYLIKTRGQQVTLSCSPISGHRSVSWYQQTPGQGLQFLFEYFSETQRNKGNFPGRFSGRQFSNSRSEMNVSTLELGDSALYLCASSSCDRVLSVGPSGANVLTFGAGSRLTVL.

The chain employs TRBV10-3 and TRBJ2-7; D is possibly TRBD2 (5 bases). Germline V gives CDR1 ENHRY, CDR2 SYGVKD. This CDR3 is built from 20 residues. The V end lost 0 bases, the J end lost 3 bases, and 27 bases lay between the germline ends. The CDR3 DNA reads as TGTGCCATCAGTGAGTCGAGATGGGTGGTCGGCGGGCCCTCAAACTACGAGCAGTACTTC. Translation gives CAISESRWVVGGPSNYEQYF.

Here the CDR3 reads CASSKDGNRGTSGRARYEQYF. CDR3 sequence (DNA): TGTGCCAGCAGCAAAGACGGAAACCGGGGGACTAGCGGGAGGGCCAGATACGAGCAGTACTTC. The chain carries TRBV21-1 and TRBJ2-7; TRBD2, the table's D call, was not compared with the DNA. TRBV21-1 is listed as a pseudogene. The CDR3 sequence is 21 residues long.

The CDR3 DNA is TGTGCCAGTAAGGGGCAGAGCTCTGGAAACACCATATATTTT. Protein: CASKGQSSGNTIYF. This chain uses TRBV19 with TRBJ1-3; D perhaps matches TRBD1 (5 bases). Germline V gene data show CDR1 as LNHDA and CDR2 as SQIVND (reference sequence). Between the trimmed V and J ends, which lost 7 bases and 0 bases, there was a span of 10 bases. The CDR3 totals 14 residues. Full variable domain (outside the CDR3, taken from reference TRBV19 and TRBJ1-3): DGGITQSPKYLFRKEGQNVTLSCEQNLNHDAMYWYRQDPGQGLRLIYYSQIVNDFQKGDIAEGYSVSREKKESFPLTVTSAQKNPTAFYLCASKGQSSGNTIYFGEGSWLTVV.

This clone was seen once. J is TRBJ2-1 and V is TRBV2, with D perhaps matching TRBD2 (7 bases). The length of the CDR3 is 18 residues. Germline lookup yields CDR1 SNHLY and CDR2 FYNNEI. The V end lost 0 bases, the J end lost 7 bases, and 22 bases lay between the germline ends. CDR3 amino acids: CASSEAGASGLTVNEQFF. The DNA of the CDR3 is TGTGCCAGCAGTGAAGCGGGGGCTAGCGGCCTAACGGTTAATGAGCAGTTCTTC.

The chain couples TRBV29-1 to TRBJ1-1, with 8 nucleotides matching TRBD1. The CDR3 covers 11 residues. CDR1 is SQVTM and CDR2 is ANQGSEA in the germline V gene. Trimming took 7 bases from V and 7 from J; bases not matched to a gene: 5. The CDR3 sequence is CSEGTGDEAFF. The CDR3 nucleotides are TGCAGCGAAGGGACAGGCGATGAAGCTTTCTTT. Drawing the rest from reference TRBV29-1 and TRBJ1-1, the complete variable domain is SAVISQKPSRDICQRGTSLTIQCQVDSQVTMMFWYRQQPGQSLTLIATANQGSEATYESGFVIDKFPISRPNLTFSTLTVSNMSPEDSSIYLCSEGTGDEAFFGQGTRLTVV.

This clone was detected only once. V gene TRBV5-4 combines with J gene TRBJ2-1, with 10 nucleotides matching TRBD2. This CDR3 region has 17 residues. With 4 bases clipped from V and 4 bases from J, the junction kept 11 bases outside the gene matches. Germline-derived CDR1 and CDR2 are SGHNT and YYREEE (reference sequence). CDR3 sequence reads: CASSPGLADYPYNEQFF. For the CDR3, the DNA is TGTGCCAGCAGCCCCGGACTAGCGGACTACCCTTACAATGAGCAGTTCTTC.

In this sample, this clone turned up once. The chain has TRBV15 and TRBJ2-7; no definite D call. CDR1 and CDR2 from the germline V gene are LNHNV and YYDKDF (reference sequence). CDR3 length: 15 amino acids. V was shortened by 3 bases and J by 2 bases, with 14 bases between the two germline ends. The CDR3 DNA sequence: TGTGCCACCAGCAGGAGAACAGAGCCCACCTACGAGCAGTACTTC. Its translation: CATSRRTEPTYEQYF. The variable domain in full, with the rest retrieved from reference TRBV15 and TRBJ2-7, is DAMVIQNPRYQVTQFGKPVTLSCSQTLNHNVMYWYQQKSSQAPKLLFHYYDKDFNNEADTPDNFQSRRPNTSFCFLDIRSPGLGDTAMYLCATSRRTEPTYEQYFGPGTRLTVT.